The 29 T cell receptor beta chains presented below share a single source sample, sequenced in a study of blood T cell repertoires in COVID-19. The data were produced by immunoSEQ multiplex PCR, yet TCRdb's version contains in-frame clones alone and is incomplete. This table holds some 180,000 clones, 80% to 90% found once. Sequences were obtained from peripheral blood. The source is a woman in her thirties or forties with COVID-19, enrolled during active disease.

This clone came up once. The rearrangement links TRBV11-2 to TRBJ2-3; TRBD2 matches 10 bases. Germline V gene lookup returns CDR1 SGHAT and CDR2 FQNNGV. The CDR3 loop spans 13 amino acids. V was clipped by 10 bases and J by 5 bases; unmatched bases: 6. CDR3 sequence: CATLAGLEDTQYF. Here the CDR3 DNA reads TGTGCCACACTAGCGGGATTGGAAGATACGCAGTATTTT.

The chain links TRBV5-8 to TRBJ1-3; the D gene is possibly TRBD1 (5 bases). This CDR3 region has 14 residues. Germline V gives CDR1 SGHTS, CDR2 YDEGEE. Trimming cost V 7 bases and J 2 bases, with 13 bases left between them. DNA of the CDR3: TGTGCCAGCGGCTACAGGAATACTGGAAACACCATATATTTT. Translation gives CASGYRNTGNTIYF.

This chain uses TRBV6-9 with TRBJ1-2, with D hard to call. V was clipped by 5 bases and J by 6 bases, with 19 bases between them. This CDR3 spans 15 amino acids. Germline CDR1 is MNHGY and CDR2 is SVAAGI. CDR3 amino acids: CASSQTREPYHGYTF. The CDR3 DNA is TGTGCCAGCAGTCAGACGCGGGAGCCCTATCATGGCTACACCTTC.

This chain connects TRBV7-8 to TRBJ1-2, with D tentatively TRBD1 (6 bases). Germline loops: CDR1 SGHVS, CDR2 FQNEAQ. The CDR3 contains 13 residues. Trimming cost V 5 bases and J 3 bases, with 10 bases left between them. The CDR3, as DNA: TGTGCCAGCAGCCCGCCAGGGGACTATGGCTACACCTTC. Translating gives CASSPPGDYGYTF.

The V gene is TRBV28, the J gene TRBJ2-1; weak D call: TRBD2 (6 bases). Germline loops: CDR1 MDHEN, CDR2 SYDVKM. With 7 bases removed from V and 7 bases from J, the gap between germline ends came to 20 bases. The CDR3 covers 15 residues. In DNA form, the CDR3 reads TGTGCCAGCATCTCCCGGGACTCCCGGCGGAATGAGCAGTTCTTC. Translated: CASISRDSRRNEQFF.

This clone was observed once. V gene TRBV10-1 combines with J gene TRBJ2-3; TRBD1 aligns across 7 bases. Per germline, CDR1 WNHNN and CDR2 SYGVQD (reference sequence). With 5 bases clipped from V and 5 bases from J, the junction kept 4 bases outside the gene matches. This CDR3 comprises 13 residues. The CDR3 sequence: CASSTGVGDTQYF. CDR3 sequence (DNA): TGCGCCAGCAGTACAGGGGTTGGAGATACGCAGTATTTT.

The CDR3 is CSGKGQGNNEQFF. The CDR3 region has the DNA TGCAGCGGGAAGGGACAGGGAAACAATGAGCAGTTCTTC. The chain recombines TRBV29-1 with TRBJ2-1; the match to TRBD1 covers 9 bases. The CDR3 has 13 residues. Germline CDR1 is SQVTM and CDR2 is ANQGSEA. Germline trimming cut 7 bases from V and 5 bases from J; bases unmatched to any gene: 6.

The chain couples TRBV27 to TRBJ2-2, with D possibly TRBD1 on 5 matching bases. The CDR3 consists of 15 residues. V was pared by 5 bases and J by 1 base, with 11 bases between. Germline lookup yields CDR1 MNHEY and CDR2 SMNVEV (reference sequence). The CDR3, as DNA: TGTGCCAGCAGTCTGACAGTCCAGAACACCGGGGAGCTGTTTTTT. This codes for CASSLTVQNTGELFF.

This clone was observed a single time. The gene calls are TRBV5-1 and TRBJ2-2; 8 nucleotides agree with TRBD1. V was clipped by 4 bases and J by 5 bases; unmatched bases: 10. The CDR3 has 16 residues. Germline CDR1 is SGHRS and CDR2 is YFSETQ. The CDR3 spells CASSARGTGGTGELFF. The CDR3 DNA reads TGCGCCAGCAGCGCACGCGGGACAGGTGGGACCGGGGAGCTGTTTTTT. The whole variable domain, remainder taken from reference TRBV5-1 and TRBJ2-2, is KAGVTQTPRYLIKTRGQQVTLSCSPISGHRSVSWYQQTPGQGLQFLFEYFSETQRNKGNFPGRFSGRQFSNSRSEMNVSTLELGDSALYLCASSARGTGGTGELFFGEGSRLTVL.

This chain uses TRBV9 with TRBJ1-3; D unresolved. CDR3 length equals 13 residues. Germline V gene sequence: CDR1 SGDLS, CDR2 YYNGEE. Between the trimmed V and J ends, which lost 3 bases and 0 bases, there was a span of 4 bases. Written as DNA, the CDR3 is TGTGCCAGCAGCGGAGACTCTGGAAACACCATATATTTT. It yields the protein CASSGDSGNTIYF.

The CDR3 sequence is CASSRGETQYF. CDR3 DNA: TGTGCCAGCAGCCGGGGAGAGACCCAGTACTTC. J is TRBJ2-5 and V is TRBV6-5; maybe TRBD2 (5 bases). The ends were cut back, 6 bases at V and 4 bases at J, with 6 bases in the middle. The CDR3 contains 11 residues. Germline V lookup: CDR1 MNHEY, CDR2 SVGAGI.

The chain is built from TRBV7-8 and TRBJ2-2; the match to TRBD2 covers 7 bases. CDR1 SGHVS and CDR2 FQNEAQ come from the germline V gene. The CDR3 runs 16 residues. The ends lost 5 bases at V and 5 bases at J; junction bases unmatched: 11. Here the CDR3 DNA reads TGTGCCAGCAGCGACTCGGGCAGGGAGGGTACCGGGGAGCTGTTTTTT. It encodes CASSDSGREGTGELFF. Looking up the rest from reference TRBV7-8 and TRBJ2-2 gives the full variable domain: GAGVSQSPRYKVAKRGQDVALRCDPISGHVSLFWYQQALGQGPEFLTYFQNEAQLDKSGLPSDRFFAERPEGSVSTLKIQRTQQEDSAVYLCASSDSGREGTGELFFGEGSRLTVL.

The chain recombines TRBV3-1 (or the pseudogene TRBV3-2) with TRBJ2-1; 7 bases map to TRBD2. In germline, CDR1 is LGHDT, CDR2 YNNKEL (reference sequence). This CDR3 region has 14 residues. After removal of 2 bases from V and 11 bases from J, the junction contained 9 bases not matched to a gene. The CDR3 DNA reads as TGTGCCAGCAGCCAAACTCCCGGGACTATGAAGCAGTTCTTC. Residues: CASSQTPGTMKQFF.

The rearrangement uses TRBV19 and TRBJ2-3, with D perhaps TRBD1 (6 bases). CDR3 length: 12 amino acids. CDR1 is LNHDA and CDR2 is SQIVND in the germline V gene (reference sequence). V lost 4 bases, J lost 7 bases, and 9 bases lay in between. CDR3 nucleotide sequence: TGTGCCAGTAGTACAGGGGCAAATACGCAGTATTTT. Translating it yields CASSTGANTQYF.

The rearrangement joins TRBV5-4 to TRBJ1-1, with 7 nucleotides matching TRBD1. Germline V gene sequence: CDR1 SGHNT, CDR2 YYREEE (reference sequence). The ends lost 1 base at V and 5 bases at J; junction bases unmatched: 5. CDR3 size: 14 residues. The CDR3: CASSLRQGRTEAFF. CDR3 coding DNA: TGTGCCAGCAGCTTGAGACAGGGTAGGACTGAAGCTTTCTTT.

The chain joins TRBV5-1 to TRBJ2-7; 7 nucleotides line up with TRBD1. CDR1 SGHRS and CDR2 YFSETQ come from the germline V gene. This CDR3 spans 15 amino acids. Germline trimming cut 4 bases from V and 5 bases from J; bases unmatched to any gene: 12. As DNA, the CDR3 is TGCGCCAGCAGCCCGACAGGGTCGACGATCAACGAGCAGTACTTC. Protein: CASSPTGSTINEQYF.

This clone was counted a single time. The chain employs TRBV19 and TRBJ1-1, with 9 bases that match TRBD1. Germline V gene data show CDR1 as LNHDA and CDR2 as SQIVND (reference sequence). The CDR3 is 14 amino acids. Trimming took 3 bases from V and 3 from J; bases not matched to a gene: 2. The CDR3 here is CASSMGTGHTEAFF. The CDR3 DNA reads TGTGCCAGTAGTATGGGGACAGGGCACACTGAAGCTTTCTTT. Using reference TRBV19 and TRBJ1-1 for the parts outside the CDR3, the full variable domain is DGGITQSPKYLFRKEGQNVTLSCEQNLNHDAMYWYRQDPGQGLRLIYYSQIVNDFQKGDIAEGYSVSREKKESFPLTVTSAQKNPTAFYLCASSMGTGHTEAFFGQGTRLTVV.

The CDR3 region has the DNA TGCAGTGCTAGTGATGGGACTAGCAATGAGCAGTTCTTC. This encodes CSASDGTSNEQFF. The V and J genes are TRBV20-1 and TRBJ2-1; 8 positions agree with TRBD2. The CDR3 runs to 13 residues. The V gene's germline CDR1 is DFQATT and CDR2 SNEGSKA (reference sequence). J was trimmed by 6 bases and V by 3 bases; bases with no gene match: 4.

J is TRBJ2-1 and V is TRBV6-6; 9 nucleotides line up with TRBD2. Germline assignment: CDR1 MNHNY and CDR2 SVGAGI (reference sequence). V lost 5 bases and J lost 7; bases outside the gene matches: 18. CDR3 length equals 18 residues. The CDR3 DNA sequence: TGTGCCAGCAGTCTTTTGGGGCGAGTAGCGGGAGTTGTTAATGAGCAGTTCTTC. Protein product: CASSLLGRVAGVVNEQFF.

The V and J genes are TRBV28 and TRBJ1-5, with D possibly being TRBD1 (5 bases). V lost 1 base and J 4 bases, leaving 11 bases between the germline ends. The CDR3 runs 15 residues. CDR1 MDHEN and CDR2 SYDVKM come from the germline V gene. CDR3 nucleotides: TGTGCCAGCAGTTTATACCAGGGTGGGAATCAGCCCCAGCATTTT. It is translated as CASSLYQGGNQPQHF.

This clone was picked up a small number of times. The chain is built from TRBV1 and TRBJ2-1; the table's D call of TRBD2 was not tested on the DNA. TRBV1 is marked as a pseudogene. The CDR3 runs to 15 residues. CDR3 sequence: CTSSRDYNSYNEQFF. In DNA form, the CDR3 reads TGCACCAGCAGCCGGGACTATAACTCCTACAATGAGCAGTTCTTC.

V usage is TRBV27 and J usage is TRBJ1-1; no reliable D call. The CDR3 loop spans 13 amino acids. V was clipped by 3 bases and J by 3 bases, with 8 bases between them. Germline V CDR1 and CDR2: MNHEY, SMNVEV (reference sequence). The CDR3 spells CASSFWRDTEAFF. CDR3 nucleotides: TGTGCCAGCAGTTTCTGGCGGGACACTGAAGCTTTCTTT.

This chain uses TRBV10-3 with TRBJ2-1; 12 bases align to TRBD2. Germline V gives CDR1 ENHRY, CDR2 SYGVKD. J lost 8 bases, V lost 0 bases, and 11 bases had no gene match. The CDR3 contains 18 residues. The CDR3 protein is CAISESLSRTSGKDEQFF. The CDR3 bases are TGTGCCATCAGTGAGTCACTCTCTCGGACTAGCGGGAAGGATGAGCAGTTCTTC.

CDR3 nucleotide sequence: TGTGCCACCCAGGGTGGCGACAACGTCCTGACTTTC. Translating gives CATQGGDNVLTF. The V call is TRBV10-3, the J call TRBJ2-6; tentative D call: TRBD1 (5 bases). The V end was cut by 10 bases, the J end by 9 bases, with 13 bases between. This CDR3 has 12 amino acids. Looked up from germline, CDR1 is ENHRY and CDR2 is SYGVKD.

This chain connects TRBV7-8 to TRBJ1-4; D gene ambiguous. V was pared by 3 bases and J by 3 bases, with 5 bases between. CDR3 length equals 13 residues. Looked up from germline, CDR1 is SGHVS and CDR2 is FQNEAQ. The CDR3 bases are TGTGCCAGCAGCTTTGAGGCTAATGAAAAACTGTTTTTT. Translation gives CASSFEANEKLFF.

The chain has TRBV29-1 and TRBJ2-5; TRBD1 aligns across 9 bases. The CDR3 consists of 16 residues. Unmatched junction bases numbered 7, after V lost 1 base and J lost 1 base. The germline gives CDR1 SQVTM, CDR2 ANQGSEA. The CDR3 here is CSVEGGDRETQETQYF. The DNA for the CDR3 is TGCAGCGTTGAAGGGGGGGACAGGGAAACCCAAGAGACCCAGTACTTC.

There are many counts of this clone. The genes are TRBV7-6 and TRBJ2-1; 10 bases are a match to TRBD1. With 5 bases clipped from V and 9 bases from J, the junction kept 13 bases outside the gene matches. The CDR3 length is 16 residues. Germline CDR1 reads SGHVS; CDR2 reads FNYEAQ. CDR3 amino acids: CASSPYRDRGGGEQFF. The CDR3 bases are TGTGCCAGCAGCCCATACCGGGACAGGGGTGGTGGTGAGCAGTTCTTC.

The chain carries TRBV10-1 and TRBJ2-7; 9 bases align to TRBD1. Germline V lookup: CDR1 WNHNN, CDR2 SYGVQD (reference sequence). The CDR3 is 14 residues long. With V trimmed by 4 bases and J by 3 bases, 4 bases remained unmatched. The CDR3 region has the DNA TGCGCCAGCAGTGGGTTGACAGGGGGCTACGAGCAGTACTTC. This encodes CASSGLTGGYEQYF.

The rearrangement joins TRBV10-3 to TRBJ2-1; no clear D. Germline V gives CDR1 ENHRY, CDR2 SYGVKD. The CDR3 contains 12 residues. V shed 0 bases and J shed 8 bases, with 5 bases lying between them. CDR3 bases: TGTGCCATCAGTGAGTCATCCGATGAGCAGTTCTTC. Translation: CAISESSDEQFF.